What follows describes a single T cell receptor (beta chain). Its binding antigen is unknown. Receptor amplification or capture employed 5' RACE. Preparation of each TCR library used roughly 3.5 ug of total RNA. cDNA was synthesized with SMARTScribe reverse transcriptase in eight separate reactions per sample. During cDNA synthesis, template switching was used to introduce unique molecular identifiers that contained a 6-nucleotide sample barcode. TCRalpha and TCRbeta cDNA was amplified by two nested PCRs of 16 and 9 cycles, with bead purification after each PCR. Before amplification, the cDNA was treated with uracil DNA-glycosylase and purified using the QIAquick PCR purification kit. The second PCR was the step at which Illumina TruSeq-compatible adapters and sample-specific barcodes were added. TapeStation and Qubit were used to check library quality and concentration, and 4 to 6 ng of each library went into the pool. Pooled libraries were sequenced on an Illumina HiSeq2500 single-index Rapid Run with 2 x 100 bp reads and custom sequencing primers. Turning to the authors' computational methods: MiGEC version 1.2.6 was used for UMI-based consensus assembly to correct PCR and sequencing errors. V(D)J alignment, clonotype assembly and CDR3 extraction were performed with MiXCR version 2.1.1. Gene usage, clonotype sharing and MAIT/NKT TCR abundance were normalised by analysing the top 1000, 10 000 and 20 000 clonotypes per sample. After downsampling to 27 000 UMIs, diversity was calculated as the inverse Simpson index using the vegan R package. Paired Mann-Whitney U tests were applied to discordant twin pairs, and Benjamini-Hochberg correction was used for multiple testing. TCRdb reprocessed the raw reads; every CDR3 protein sequence is a single record, and DNA is not supplied. The V and J calls come from TCRdb's annotation, not from the publication. The sample table on file contains roughly 200,000 distinct CDR3 sequences. The biggest ten clones account for roughly 7.1% of the sample.

From the germline V gene, CDR1 is MNHEY and CDR2 is SVGEGT. CDR3 length: 13 amino acids, cysteine to phenylalanine. Nucleotide data are not available. The record originates from a study of monozygotic twins with inflammatory bowel disease (dated by TCRdb to between 2018 and 2021). Background for the entire study: The full study comprised 28 monozygotic twin pairs: nine German pairs (four IBD-concordant, five IBD-discordant) and 19 IBD-discordant Danish pairs. Disease-associated traits were sought mainly through comparisons between IBD patients and their genetically identical healthy co-twins within discordant pairs. Each individual had, on average, about 151 000 unique TCRalpha sequences and 181 000 unique TCRbeta sequences available for analysis.

From each donor, an approximately 2.5 ml peripheral blood sample was collected into PAXgene tubes and stored at -80 degrees C. Without any T cell sorting, total RNA was extracted from whole blood using the PAXgene blood miRNA kit on an automated QIAcube. Peripheral blood from monozygotic twin pairs, either concordant or discordant for inflammatory bowel disease, underwent deep TCRalpha and TCRbeta repertoire profiling that used unique molecular barcoding. Smoking habits were recorded for all twin pairs, with individuals classified as current, former or never smokers. Results and caveats for the whole study, not just this receptor: IBD patients had lower TCRbeta repertoire diversity, measured by the inverse Simpson index, than their healthy co-twins. Compared with healthy twins, IBD patients had fewer clonotypes in common with other individuals, a difference most pronounced in patients showing signs of disease activity. No difference in repertoire similarity was observed between concordant and discordant twins, possibly owing to limited statistical power. Differing immunosuppressive treatments among patients may have added background noise and inter-individual variability to the repertoires. Different T cell subtypes could not be distinguished in the analysis. No single strong signal or clonotype linked to IBD turned up in the results, so the idea that one exists was not supported.

The rearranged chain carries TRBV6-2 or TRBV6-3 and TRBJ2-1; checking the TCRdb D call of TRBD2 is not possible without DNA. Sample: blood. The sequence was collected from a human donor with ulcerative colitis or Crohn's disease, or a healthy co-twin of an affected twin (not recorded which). CDR3 loop: CASSLAGEGEQFF.